These 26 T cell receptor beta chains came from one sample sequenced in a study of blood T cells in healthy people across ages. Primers used in a second PCR of roughly 7 to 12 cycles were a sample-barcoded 5' primer and a J-beta primer mix. TCRdb called the 5' RACE reads again in MiXCR, with one record for every CDR3 protein. The sample holds about 640,000 distinct CDR3 sequences; roughly 58% are singletons and the top ten take 30% to 40%. The sample consisted of blood. Source of these receptors: a man in his 60s in good health.

This chain links TRBV10-3 with TRBJ1-2; no definite D call. V was pared by 6 bases and J by 6 bases, with 14 bases between. CDR1 is ENHRY and CDR2 is SYGVKD in the germline V gene. The CDR3 totals 13 residues. CDR3 nucleotide sequence: TGTGCCATCAGGAGAGAAATAAGCGATGGCTACACCTTC. Its translation is CAIRREISDGYTF.

The chain combines TRBV20-1 with TRBJ2-7; TRBD1 aligns across 9 bases. V trimming: 3 bases; J trimming: 3 bases; junction bases outside the gene matches: 9. The CDR3 spans 15 residues. Germline lookup yields CDR1 DFQATT and CDR2 SNEGSKA (reference sequence). The CDR3 sequence is CSARDWNRGLYEQYF. CDR3 DNA sequence: TGCAGTGCTAGGGACTGGAACAGGGGGCTCTACGAGCAGTACTTC.

This clonotype was recorded a few times. This sequence joins TRBV12-3 or TRBV12-4 and TRBJ2-3; D gene unclear. The CDR3 sequence is 13 residues long. Trimming pared 5 bases from V and 7 bases from J, leaving 13 bases between. The CDR3, as DNA: TGTGCCAGCAGTACGGACCCCCCAAATACGCAGTATTTT. Its protein is CASSTDPPNTQYF.

This chain connects TRBV6-2 or TRBV6-3 to TRBJ2-5; TRBD2 matches at 13 bases. The J segment lost 2 bases and the V segment lost 6 bases, leaving 9 bases of the junction unmatched. The CDR3 sequence is 17 residues long. The germline V gene encodes CDR1 MNHEY and CDR2 SVGEGT. The CDR3 loop is CASSPTRLAGGQETQYF. CDR3 nucleotides: TGTGCCAGCAGCCCCACACGACTAGCGGGGGGACAAGAGACCCAGTACTTC.

This clonotype was detected only a few times. V and J are TRBV18 and TRBJ2-3, with 9 nucleotides matching TRBD2. This CDR3 region has 15 residues. The trim removed 0 bases at V and 4 bases at J, leaving 2 bases unmatched. CDR1 and CDR2 from the germline V gene are KGHSH and LQKENI. The CDR3 loop reads CASSPPGLAADTQYF. The CDR3 DNA sequence: TGTGCCAGCTCACCACCGGGACTAGCCGCAGATACGCAGTATTTT.

The chain joins TRBV12-3 or TRBV12-4 to TRBJ1-6, with TRBD1 as a possible D gene (5 bases). Trimming removed 5 bases at V and 10 bases at J, with 21 bases between. The CDR3 is made up of 16 amino acids. CDR3 residues: CASSPGGPGLGSPLHF. The CDR3 DNA is TGTGCCAGCAGTCCCGGGGGACCCGGGTTAGGATCACCCCTCCACTTT.

This clonotype turned up a few times. V gene TRBV28 combines with J gene TRBJ1-5; 8 positions match TRBD1. V was pared by 5 bases and J by 3 bases, with 12 bases of the junction left unmatched. The CDR3 is made up of 17 amino acids. The V gene's germline CDR1 is MDHEN and CDR2 SYDVKM. Here the CDR3 DNA reads TGTGCCAGCAGTCAAGCCGGGACAGGAGCTCTCAATCAGCCCCAGCATTTT. It encodes CASSQAGTGALNQPQHF.

The chain recombines TRBV20-1 with TRBJ2-5, with D possibly TRBD2 on 6 matching bases. Trimming took 5 bases from V and 6 from J, leaving 19 bases between them. CDR1 is DFQATT, CDR2 SNEGSKA, per germline (reference sequence). This CDR3 comprises 14 residues. The CDR3 loop reads CSALGGWIVKTQYF. In nucleotides, the CDR3 is TGCAGTGCTCTGGGGGGATGGATCGTTAAGACCCAGTACTTC.

CDR3 nucleotide sequence: TGTGCCAGCAGTGAATTGGGCCTCTATGGCTACACCTTC. Its protein product is CASSELGLYGYTF. This rearrangement joins TRBV25-1 to TRBJ1-2, with no clear D. The V end was cut by 1 base, the J end by 4 bases, with 7 bases between. Germline V gene data show CDR1 as MGHDK and CDR2 as SYGVNS. The length of the CDR3 is 13 residues.

This chain links TRBV4-1 with TRBJ1-2, with 7 bases identical to TRBD1. Germline CDR1 MGHRA, CDR2 YSYEKL. This CDR3 is built from 14 residues. J was trimmed by 3 bases and V by 4 bases; bases with no gene match: 5. The CDR3 loop is CASSRDSRYYGYTF. CDR3 bases: TGCGCCAGCAGCCGGGACAGTAGATACTATGGCTACACCTTC.

This rearrangement joins TRBV5-6 to TRBJ2-4; TRBD2 agrees at 7 bases. The germline V gene has CDR1 SGHDT and CDR2 YYEEEE. Trimming cost V 3 bases and J 5 bases; bases outside gene matches: 5. CDR3 length: 14 residues. The CDR3 is CASSYGRSQNIQYF. In nucleotides, the CDR3 is TGTGCCAGCAGCTACGGGAGGTCGCAAAACATTCAGTACTTC. The variable domain in full, with the rest retrieved from reference TRBV5-6 and TRBJ2-4, is DAGVTQSPTHLIKTRGQQVTLRCSPKSGHDTVSWYQQALGQGPQFIFQYYEEEERQRGNFPDRFSGHQFPNYSSELNVNALLLGDSALYLCASSYGRSQNIQYFGAGTRLSVL.

This chain joins TRBV6-1 and TRBJ2-5; 8 bases agree with TRBD2. The DNA end is a closer match to TRBJ2-7, so the J assignment may be wrong. The CDR3 extends over 19 amino acids. Germline CDR1 reads MNHNS; CDR2 reads SASEGT. The CDR3 loop reads CASSEAFLAARGGSDEQYF. The CDR3 nucleotides read TGTGCCAGCAGTGAAGCCTTCCTCGCGGCGCGCGGGGGGTCGGACGAGCAGTACTTC.

The chain couples TRBV3-1 to TRBJ2-7; D may correspond to TRBD1 or TRBD2 (6 bases each). The germline V gene has CDR1 LGHDT and CDR2 YNNKEL (reference sequence). This CDR3 contains 16 residues. V dropped 0 bases and J dropped 3 bases, with 15 bases sitting between them. The CDR3 loop is CASSQEVGRGHYEQYF. The CDR3 DNA is TGTGCCAGCAGCCAAGAGGTAGGCCGGGGGCACTACGAGCAGTACTTC.

V usage is TRBV7-9 and J usage is TRBJ2-2; TRBD1 matches at 7 bases. V shed 6 bases, J shed 4 bases, and the junction held 8 bases outside the gene matches. The CDR3 is 15 residues long. CDR1 is SEHNR and CDR2 is FQNEAQ in the germline V gene (reference sequence). This CDR3 is CASRPDRAGTGELFF. The CDR3 DNA is TGTGCCAGCAGGCCCGACAGGGCGGGCACCGGGGAGCTGTTTTTT.

V and J are TRBV12-3 or TRBV12-4 and TRBJ2-1; tentative D call: TRBD2 (5 bases). Trimming removed 2 bases at V and 2 bases at J, with 10 bases between. The CDR3 is made up of 15 amino acids. The DNA of the CDR3 is TGTGCCAGCAGTTTATCCCGGGAACCCTACAATGAGCAGTTCTTC. Residues: CASSLSREPYNEQFF.

Note on this clonotype: One junction end disagrees with the germline gene, perhaps due to a read error. The rearrangement links TRBV10-3 to TRBJ2-2; 7 nucleotides line up with TRBD1. The CDR3 consists of 14 residues. Germline V lookup: CDR1 ENHRY, CDR2 SYGVKD. This chain's CDR3 is CTIRRTGGTGELFF. CDR3 bases: TGTACCATCAGACGGACAGGTGGGACCGGGGAGCTGTTTTTT.

This clonotype turned up a few times. The chain links TRBV20-1 to TRBJ2-1; D is perhaps TRBD1 (6 bases). Trimming took 1 base from V and 1 from J, leaving 11 bases between them. CDR1 is DFQATT, CDR2 SNEGSKA, per germline (reference sequence). The CDR3 has 15 amino acids. CDR3 region: CSARGGQGSYNEQFF. The CDR3 bases are TGCAGTGCTAGAGGGGGTCAGGGGTCCTACAATGAGCAGTTCTTC.

The rearrangement uses TRBV6-4 and TRBJ2-3; 7 bases are a match to TRBD2. The CDR3 sequence is 17 residues long. The germline gives CDR1 MRHNA, CDR2 SNTAGT. Losses at the gene ends were 2 bases for V and 1 base for J; bases not matched to a gene: 9. CDR3 nucleotides: TGTGCCAGCAGTGACCCGCCGGGAGGTAGGGGCACAGATACGCAGTATTTT. It encodes CASSDPPGGRGTDTQYF.

The gene calls are TRBV6-5 and TRBJ2-6, with TRBD1 matching over 10 bases. Trimming at V came to 0 bases and at J to 0 bases, leaving 5 bases not matched to a gene. The germline V gene encodes CDR1 MNHEY and CDR2 SVGAGI. The CDR3 sequence is 19 residues long. CDR3: CASSYSGGQGSSGANVLTF. CDR3 DNA: TGTGCCAGCAGTTACTCGGGGGGACAGGGGAGCTCTGGGGCCAACGTCCTGACTTTC.

The chain combines TRBV6-6 with TRBJ2-1; D is ambiguous. In germline, CDR1 is MNHNY, CDR2 SVGAGI (reference sequence). The CDR3 runs 14 residues. The V end was cut by 2 bases, the J end by 1 base, with 6 bases between. CDR3 region: CASSYGDSYNEQFF. CDR3 coding DNA: TGTGCCAGCAGTTACGGAGATTCCTACAATGAGCAGTTCTTC.

The chain has TRBV6-5 and TRBJ2-1; D might be TRBD2 (5 bases). V gave up 0 bases and J gave up 9 bases, with 18 bases separating them. This CDR3 has 16 amino acids. CDR1 is MNHEY and CDR2 is SVGAGI in the germline V gene. Here the CDR3 reads CASSYSSSASRPEQFF. Here the CDR3 DNA reads TGTGCCAGCAGTTACTCGAGCTCGGCTAGCCGCCCTGAGCAGTTCTTC.

This clonotype was detected a few times. The chain combines TRBV5-1 with TRBJ1-2, with D unresolved. The CDR3 spans 14 residues. The V gene's germline CDR1 is SGHRS and CDR2 YFSETQ. V lost 2 bases and J lost 5, with 13 bases in between. CDR3 in amino acids: CASSFSREPYGYTF. The CDR3 DNA sequence: TGCGCCAGCAGCTTCAGCCGGGAGCCTTATGGCTACACCTTC. The whole variable domain, remainder taken from reference TRBV5-1 and TRBJ1-2, is KAGVTQTPRYLIKTRGQQVTLSCSPISGHRSVSWYQQTPGQGLQFLFEYFSETQRNKGNFPGRFSGRQFSNSRSEMNVSTLELGDSALYLCASSFSREPYGYTFGSGTRLTVV.

The genes are TRBV6-5 and TRBJ2-3, with TRBD2 matching over 8 bases. V lost 2 bases to trimming and J lost 0 bases; unmatched junction nucleotides: 4. The CDR3 contains 16 residues. Germline loops: CDR1 MNHEY, CDR2 SVGAGI. For the CDR3, the DNA is TGTGCCAGCAGTTACGACCCGGGGGGGAGCACAGATACGCAGTATTTT. It codes for CASSYDPGGSTDTQYF.

The CDR3 loop reads CAIRGRGLQETQYF. CDR3 nucleotides: TGTGCCATCAGGGGCCGGGGCCTCCAAGAGACCCAGTACTTC. V gene TRBV10-3 combines with J gene TRBJ2-5; the D call may be TRBD1 or TRBD2 (5 bases each). Germline CDR1 ENHRY, CDR2 SYGVKD. The CDR3 totals 14 residues. Trimming shortened V by 6 bases and J by 1 base, and 12 bases separated the two germline ends.

This clonotype was found a few times. The rearrangement links TRBV13 to TRBJ2-1, with D perhaps given as TRBD1 or TRBD2 (5 bases each). This CDR3 is built from 14 residues. Trimming cost V 0 bases and J 8 bases, with 11 bases left between them. The germline CDR1 and CDR2 sequences are PRHDT and FYEKMQ (reference sequence). CDR3 loop: CASSLGRRDDEQFF. In DNA form, the CDR3 reads TGTGCCAGCAGCTTAGGTCGCAGGGACGATGAGCAGTTCTTC.

The chain recombines TRBV6-2 or TRBV6-3 with TRBJ2-7; 7 nucleotides line up with TRBD2. Germline V gives CDR1 MNHEY, CDR2 SVGEGT. V dropped 4 bases and J dropped 10; count of bases not matched to a gene: 16. CDR3 size: 15 residues. The CDR3 nucleotides read TGTGCCAGCAGTTTTACCGGACTAGGAACAGAACCTCAGTACTTC. Its protein product is CASSFTGLGTEPQYF.